This T cell receptor beta chain was retrieved from a study of blood T cell repertoires in COVID-19. Study information: Sample material is recorded as cDNA or gDNA derived from T cells, B-cell-depleted T cells, or PBMCs.

From germline, CDR1 is SNHLY and CDR2 FYNNEI. This CDR3 is 15 amino acids long. With 4 bases clipped from V and 3 bases from J, the junction kept 9 bases outside the gene matches. The method was immunoSEQ multiplex PCR; TCRdb's version includes in-frame clones alone and lacks a portion of them. The sample includes a few hundred thousand clones, approximately 90% seen only once; the top ten take less than 0.95%. This sequence joins TRBV2 and TRBJ2-7, with 7 nucleotides matching TRBD1. The sample taken for sequencing was peripheral blood. This clonotype was obtained from a man aged 18 to 30 with COVID-19, enrolled during active disease. The CDR3 nucleotides are TGTGCCAGCAGTGTCCCTGGGACAGCCAACTACGAGCAGTACTTC. Residues: CASSVPGTANYEQYF.